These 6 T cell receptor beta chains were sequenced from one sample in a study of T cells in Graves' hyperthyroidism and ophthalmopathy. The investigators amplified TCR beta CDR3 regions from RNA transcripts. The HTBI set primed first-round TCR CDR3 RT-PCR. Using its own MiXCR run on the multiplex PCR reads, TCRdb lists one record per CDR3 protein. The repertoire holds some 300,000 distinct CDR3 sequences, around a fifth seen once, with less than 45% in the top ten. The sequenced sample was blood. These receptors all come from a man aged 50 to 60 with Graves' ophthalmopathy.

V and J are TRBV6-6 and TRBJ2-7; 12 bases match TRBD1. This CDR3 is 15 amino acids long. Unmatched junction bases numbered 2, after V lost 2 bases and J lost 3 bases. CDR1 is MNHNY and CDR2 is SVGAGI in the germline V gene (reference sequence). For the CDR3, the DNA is TGTGCCAGCAGTTACCGGGACAGGGGGCGCTACGAGCAGTACTTC. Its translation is CASSYRDRGRYEQYF.

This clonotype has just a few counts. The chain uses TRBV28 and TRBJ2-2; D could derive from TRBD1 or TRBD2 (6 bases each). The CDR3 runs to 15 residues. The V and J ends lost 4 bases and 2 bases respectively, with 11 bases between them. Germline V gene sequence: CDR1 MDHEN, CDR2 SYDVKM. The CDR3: CASSSGGTNTGELFF. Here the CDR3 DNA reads TGTGCCAGCAGTTCCGGGGGCACTAACACCGGGGAGCTGTTTTTT.

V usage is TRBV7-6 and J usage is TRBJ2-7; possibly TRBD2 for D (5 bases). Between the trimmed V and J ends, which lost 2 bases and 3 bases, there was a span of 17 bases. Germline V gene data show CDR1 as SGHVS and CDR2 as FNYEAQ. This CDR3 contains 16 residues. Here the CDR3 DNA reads TGTGCCAGCAGCTTATACGTTGGAGCCGGGATCTACGAGCAGTACTTC. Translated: CASSLYVGAGIYEQYF.

CDR3 nucleotides: TGCAGTGCAAAGACAGGGGCGAACACTGAAGCTTTCTTT. This gives the protein CSAKTGANTEAFF. This chain joins TRBV20-1 and TRBJ1-1; 8 bases map to TRBD1. Unmatched junction bases numbered 4, after V lost 6 bases and J lost 1 base. Germline CDR1 reads DFQATT; CDR2 reads SNEGSKA (reference sequence). CDR3 length: 13 amino acids.

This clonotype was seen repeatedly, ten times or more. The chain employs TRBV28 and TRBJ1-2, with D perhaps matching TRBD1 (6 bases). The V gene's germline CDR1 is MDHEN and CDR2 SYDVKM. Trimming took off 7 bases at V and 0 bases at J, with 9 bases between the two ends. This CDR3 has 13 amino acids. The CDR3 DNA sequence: TGTGCCAGCACGACAGGAGCTAACTATGGCTACACCTTC. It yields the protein CASTTGANYGYTF.

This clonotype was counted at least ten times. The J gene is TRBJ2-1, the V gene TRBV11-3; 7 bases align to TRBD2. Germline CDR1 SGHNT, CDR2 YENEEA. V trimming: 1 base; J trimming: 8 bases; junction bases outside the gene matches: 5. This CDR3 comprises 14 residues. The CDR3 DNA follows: TGTGCCAGCAGCTTAGGCGGGAGTAGCTATGAGCAGTTCTTC. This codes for CASSLGGSSYEQFF.